These 20 T cell receptor beta chains share one sample of origin, sequenced in a study of blood T cells in healthy people across ages. Then a second PCR, running roughly 7 to 11 cycles, was carried out with a sample-barcoded 5' primer and a J-beta primer mix. Via MiXCR, TCRdb re-called the 5' RACE reads, giving one row per CDR3 protein. This repertoire shows more than 600,000 distinct CDR3 sequences, roughly 25% found once; its top ten account for under 9.5%. This sample also appeared in a second study, on T cells of mothers and their children.

The specimen sequenced was blood. These receptors were obtained from a boy aged 10-17 years in good health.

This clonotype showed up just a few times. The chain joins TRBV29-1 to TRBJ2-1; D not resolved. The germline V gene encodes CDR1 SQVTM and CDR2 ANQGSEA. The CDR3 extends over 14 amino acids. With 2 bases removed from V and 3 bases from J, the gap between germline ends came to 11 bases. CDR3 sequence reads: CSVEPEASYNEQFF. The CDR3 DNA sequence: TGCAGCGTTGAACCTGAGGCTAGCTACAATGAGCAGTTCTTC.

The chain joins TRBV5-1 to TRBJ1-1, with D possibly matching TRBD1 (6 bases). There are 14 residues in the CDR3. Trimming cost V 4 bases and J 1 base, with 11 bases left between them. Germline CDR1 reads SGHRS; CDR2 reads YFSETQ. CDR3 region: CASSTGTSNTEAFF. Written as DNA, the CDR3 is TGCGCCAGCAGCACCGGGACATCGAACACTGAAGCTTTCTTT.

The V gene is TRBV7-2, the J gene TRBJ1-1; D is ambiguous. V lost 0 bases to trimming and J lost 4 bases, with 12 bases between them. There are 15 residues in the CDR3. Germline lookup yields CDR1 SGHTA and CDR2 FQGNSA. The chain's CDR3 is CASSLARGGGTEAFF. DNA for the CDR3: TGTGCCAGCAGCTTAGCGCGGGGAGGTGGCACTGAAGCTTTCTTT.

V gene TRBV12-3 or TRBV12-4 combines with J gene TRBJ2-4; 12 bases are a match to TRBD1. Losses at the gene ends were 4 bases for V and 3 bases for J; bases not matched to a gene: 7. There are 17 residues in the CDR3. The CDR3 region has the DNA TGTGCCAGCAGTTCCAGGGACAGGGGGCAGGGCAAAAACATTCAGTACTTC. It specifies CASSSRDRGQGKNIQYF.

The CDR3 reads CASSPPGSGEKLFF. CDR3 nucleotide sequence: TGTGCCAGCAGCCCCCCGGGGTCGGGTGAAAAACTGTTTTTT. The rearrangement joins TRBV7-9 to TRBJ1-4, with D hard to call. Germline V gene lookup returns CDR1 SEHNR and CDR2 FQNEAQ (reference sequence). V was shortened by 5 bases and J by 7 bases, with 14 bases between the two germline ends. The CDR3 sequence is 14 residues long.

The chain employs TRBV7-8 and TRBJ2-5, with a weak D call TRBD1 (5 bases). The CDR3 runs to 18 residues. Germline V lookup: CDR1 SGHVS, CDR2 FQNEAQ. Deletions cut 6 bases from V and 3 bases from J, with 26 bases between. The CDR3 sequence is CASSSPVAGLWGKETQYF. In nucleotides, the CDR3 is TGTGCCAGCAGTTCCCCAGTTGCAGGGCTCTGGGGTAAAGAGACCCAGTACTTC. The full variable domain, its missing parts supplied by reference TRBV7-8 and TRBJ2-5, is GAGVSQSPRYKVAKRGQDVALRCDPISGHVSLFWYQQALGQGPEFLTYFQNEAQLDKSGLPSDRFFAERPEGSVSTLKIQRTQQEDSAVYLCASSSPVAGLWGKETQYFGPGTRLLVL.

The J gene is TRBJ2-5, the V gene TRBV6-5, with D possibly matching TRBD2 (5 bases). The DNA end is more similar to TRBJ2-1, so the J call may be wrong. CDR1 and CDR2 (germline): MNHEY, SVGAGI. CDR3 length equals 12 residues. The DNA of the CDR3 is TGTGCCAGCAGTCCGCAGAGGGATGAGCAGTTCTTC. Its protein is CASSPQRDEQFF.

The chain carries TRBV11-1 and TRBJ2-7; TRBD1 aligns across 10 bases. The CDR3 runs 15 residues. The V and J ends lost 5 bases and 2 bases, in that order; junction bases with no gene match: 6. Germline V gene lookup returns CDR1 SGHAT and CDR2 FQDESV (reference sequence). Here the CDR3 DNA reads TGTGCCAGCAGCCCTGGGACAGGGGCCACCTACGAGCAGTACTTC. It encodes CASSPGTGATYEQYF.

The genes are TRBV5-1 and TRBJ2-5, with unresolved D. Germline V gene data show CDR1 as SGHRS and CDR2 as YFSETQ. The CDR3 consists of 13 residues. The CDR3 sequence: CVSQVGIQETQYF. The DNA of the CDR3 is TGCGTCTCCCAAGTGGGCATTCAAGAGACCCAGTACTTC.

This clonotype was counted a few times. V is TRBV29-1 and J is TRBJ1-4; 8 bases match TRBD1. Germline V gene data show CDR1 as SQVTM and CDR2 as ANQGSEA. The CDR3 sequence is 14 residues long. V trimming: 7 bases; J trimming: 7 bases; junction bases outside the gene matches: 11. CDR3 nucleotides: TGCAGCGCAGTTATCGGACAGGGTGGTGAAAAACTGTTTTTT. Its protein product is CSAVIGQGGEKLFF.

V and J are TRBV5-1 and TRBJ2-1, with D perhaps TRBD2 (5 bases). Germline values: CDR1 SGHRS, CDR2 YFSETQ. The CDR3 loop spans 13 amino acids. Trimming shortened V by 6 bases and J by 5 bases, and 12 bases separated the two germline ends. In DNA, the CDR3 is TGCGCCAGCAACATGGAGGCCAACAATGAGCAGTTCTTC. Encoded protein: CASNMEANNEQFF.

The chain combines TRBV6-5 with TRBJ2-5, with 11 bases matching TRBD2. V lost 5 bases, J lost 4 bases, and 9 bases stayed unmatched. This CDR3 region has 16 residues. Germline V lookup: CDR1 MNHEY, CDR2 SVGAGI. The CDR3 DNA reads as TGTGCCAGCAGTCAGTCACTAGCGGGAGAGGGAGAGACCCAGTACTTC. This encodes CASSQSLAGEGETQYF.

The CDR3 is CATSRQGAKSGELFF. In nucleotides, the CDR3 is TGTGCCACCTCGAGACAGGGGGCGAAGAGCGGGGAGCTGTTTTTT. The chain employs TRBV24-1 and TRBJ2-2; TRBD1 agrees at 10 bases. J lost 7 bases, V lost 9 bases, and 10 bases had no gene match. CDR1 is KGHDR and CDR2 is SFDVKD in the germline V gene. The CDR3 sequence is 15 residues long.

This clonotype came up a few times. This CDR3 is CASSPQAGGDQPQHF. The CDR3 region has the DNA TGTGCCAGCAGCCCTCAGGCGGGGGGCGATCAGCCCCAGCATTTT. The genes are TRBV4-2 and TRBJ1-5; TRBD1 might be the D (6 bases). The CDR3 runs 15 residues. V lost 4 bases and J 5 bases, leaving 15 bases between the germline ends. CDR1 is LGHNA, CDR2 YNFKEQ, per germline.

This clonotype was seen more than once but under ten times. The chain carries TRBV4-2 and TRBJ2-4; possible D gene TRBD2, 6 bases. V lost 0 bases and J 9 bases, leaving 15 bases between the germline ends. There are 15 residues in the CDR3. Germline V gene sequence: CDR1 LGHNA, CDR2 YNFKEQ. In nucleotides, the CDR3 is TGTGCCAGCAGCCAAGAAGGTCTACTAGCCGGCATTCAGTACTTC. Encoded protein: CASSQEGLLAGIQYF.

This clonotype has a handful of counts. The J gene is TRBJ1-4, the V gene TRBV29-1, with D possibly TRBD1 on 5 matching bases. Trimming removed 4 bases at V and 0 bases at J, with 12 bases between. From germline, CDR1 is SQVTM and CDR2 ANQGSEA. The CDR3 sequence is 15 residues long. This chain's CDR3 is CSVVGEGTTNEKLFF. The DNA for the CDR3 is TGCAGCGTTGTGGGAGAGGGGACAACTAATGAAAAACTGTTTTTT.

V is TRBV19 and J is TRBJ2-7; D is uncertain. The J call could be wrong; TRBJ2-1 is a better fit for the DNA end. The CDR3 length is 13 residues. CDR1 and CDR2 from the germline V gene are LNHDA and SQIVND (reference sequence). The CDR3, as DNA: TGTGCCAGTAAGCTCGACCCCTACAATGAGCAGTTCTTC. Protein: CASKLDPYNEQFF.

With respect to this clonotype: The junction differs from germline at one of its ends, possibly a read error. The CDR3 loop reads CASSSAPGGTGAFF. As DNA, the CDR3 is TGTGCCAGCAGCTCAGCTCCCGGGGGCACTGGAGCTTTCTTT. The chain combines TRBV7-9 with TRBJ1-1; perhaps TRBD1 as D (6 bases). From germline, CDR1 is SEHNR and CDR2 FQNEAQ (reference sequence). The CDR3 runs to 14 residues.

The rearrangement joins TRBV6-1 to TRBJ2-3; D is unclear. Germline V gene sequence: CDR1 MNHNS, CDR2 SASEGT. The CDR3 sequence is 16 residues long. Trimming removed 0 bases at V and 2 bases at J, with 12 bases between. CDR3 region: CASSEATDLYTDTQYF. CDR3 nucleotide sequence: TGTGCCAGCAGTGAAGCGACGGACCTCTACACAGATACGCAGTATTTT.

This clonotype was picked up a small number of times. The genes are TRBV7-9 and TRBJ1-1; D gene uncertain. CDR1 is SEHNR, CDR2 FQNEAQ, per germline (reference sequence). CDR3 length: 13 amino acids. V was shortened by 3 bases and J by 3 bases, with 8 bases between the two germline ends. The CDR3 region has the DNA TGTGCCAGCAGCTTGGGCGCGCACACTGAAGCTTTCTTT. Protein product: CASSLGAHTEAFF.